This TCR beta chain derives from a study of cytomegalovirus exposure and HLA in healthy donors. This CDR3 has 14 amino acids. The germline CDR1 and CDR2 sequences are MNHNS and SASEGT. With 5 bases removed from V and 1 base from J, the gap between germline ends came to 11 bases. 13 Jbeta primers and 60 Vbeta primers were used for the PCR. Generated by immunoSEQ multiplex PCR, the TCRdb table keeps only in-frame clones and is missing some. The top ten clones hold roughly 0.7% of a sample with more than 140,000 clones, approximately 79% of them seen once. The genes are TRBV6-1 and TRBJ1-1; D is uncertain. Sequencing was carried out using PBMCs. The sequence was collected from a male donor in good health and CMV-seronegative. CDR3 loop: CASSPPQTNTEAFF. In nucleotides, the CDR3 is TGTGCCAGCAGTCCGCCACAGACGAACACTGAAGCTTTCTTT.